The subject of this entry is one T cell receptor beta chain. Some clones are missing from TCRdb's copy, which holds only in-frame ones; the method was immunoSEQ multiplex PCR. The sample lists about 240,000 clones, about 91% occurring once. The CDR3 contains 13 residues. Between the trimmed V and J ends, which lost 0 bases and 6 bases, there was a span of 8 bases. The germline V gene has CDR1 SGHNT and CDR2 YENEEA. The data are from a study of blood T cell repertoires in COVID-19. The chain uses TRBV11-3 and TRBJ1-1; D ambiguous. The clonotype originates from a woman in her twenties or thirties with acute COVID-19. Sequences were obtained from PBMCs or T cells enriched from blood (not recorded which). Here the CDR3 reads CASSLDSGAEAFF. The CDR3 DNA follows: TGTGCCAGCAGCTTAGATTCGGGAGCTGAAGCTTTCTTT.